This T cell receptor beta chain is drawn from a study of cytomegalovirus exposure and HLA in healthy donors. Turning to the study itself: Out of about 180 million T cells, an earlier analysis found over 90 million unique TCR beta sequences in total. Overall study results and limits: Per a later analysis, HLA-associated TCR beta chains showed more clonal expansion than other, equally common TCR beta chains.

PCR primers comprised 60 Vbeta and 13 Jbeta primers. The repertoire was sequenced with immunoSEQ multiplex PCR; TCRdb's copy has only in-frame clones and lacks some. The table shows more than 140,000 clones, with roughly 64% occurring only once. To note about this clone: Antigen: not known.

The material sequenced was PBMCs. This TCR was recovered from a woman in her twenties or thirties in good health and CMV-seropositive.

The CDR3 coding sequence is TGCGCCAGCAGCTTGGACGGGGGGCCCTACAATGAGCAGTTCTTC. This codes for CASSLDGGPYNEQFF. This sequence joins TRBV5-1 and TRBJ2-1; tentatively, D is TRBD2 (7 bases). Deletions cut 0 bases from V and 2 bases from J, with 9 bases between. This CDR3 has 15 amino acids. The germline gives CDR1 SGHRS, CDR2 YFSETQ.